This T cell receptor (beta chain) was found in a study of T cells expressing NK-cell markers. Study background: Investigators obtained TCR beta repertoires from sorted CD3+CD56+NKG2C+, CD3+CD56+NKG2C- and CD3+CD56-NKG2C+ T cells.

Whole-study findings and limits: Of the CD8+ T cell pool in six donors, roughly 1.0-7.5% was accounted for by dominant NKG2C+ clonotypes.

CDR3 length: 14 residues. Germline CDR1 and CDR2: LGHNA and YSLEER. As for this clonotype: The antigen remains undetermined.

TCRdb reworked the 5' RACE reads into one entry per CDR3 protein, no DNA. The table for this sample gives 500,000 or so distinct CDR3 sequences. The sample was blood T cells: a sorted CD56 or NKG2C T cell subset, CD4+ or CD8+ T cells, or bulk PBMC T cells (not recorded which). This receptor was obtained from a man younger than 35 in good health. This chain connects TRBV4-3 to TRBJ2-1. CDR3 sequence reads: CASSQDRDDNEQFF.